Listed here are 20 T cell receptor beta chains from one sample, sequenced in a study of post-analysis software for immune sequencing data. Overall study findings and caveats: Compared with controls, patients had more of about 5 TRBV segments, including TRBV5-6, TRBV5-1 and TRBV20-1.

No antigens are known for them. The TCR beta cDNA libraries contained unique molecular identifiers. TCRdb recomputed calls from the PCR reads with MiXCR, one row per CDR3 protein. The repertoire includes fewer than 850,000 distinct CDR3 sequences, 40% to 55% of them detected once, and roughly 5% sits in the top ten. Source material: blood. The receptor source for this set is a girl under 18 with multiple sclerosis.

This clonotype was observed a handful of times. The V call is TRBV11-3, the J call TRBJ2-5, with TRBD1 matching over 7 bases. The end of the DNA is better explained by TRBJ2-7, so the J call may be wrong. The CDR3 is 13 amino acids. Germline V lookup: CDR1 SGHNT, CDR2 YENEEA. CDR3 bases: TGTGCCAGCAGTCCCGACAGGGCGGCCGAGCAGTACTTC. As protein: CASSPDRAAEQYF.

In this sample, this clonotype turned up a few times. This rearrangement joins TRBV6-1 to TRBJ2-7; 10 bases align to TRBD2. The CDR3 length is 15 residues. V shed 4 bases and J 2 bases; nucleotides not matched to a gene: 5. Germline CDR1 is MNHNS and CDR2 is SASEGT. The CDR3: CASSAGTSAAYEQYF. The CDR3 nucleotides are TGTGCCAGCAGTGCAGGGACTAGCGCGGCCTACGAGCAGTACTTC.

V and J are TRBV12-3 or TRBV12-4 and TRBJ1-2; no firm D call. The CDR3 consists of 13 residues. The V gene lost 4 bases and the J gene lost 5 bases, with 11 bases spanning the gap. This CDR3 is CASSSLLPYGYTF. In DNA, the CDR3 is TGTGCCAGCAGTTCCCTCCTTCCGTATGGCTACACCTTC.

This rearrangement joins TRBV20-1 to TRBJ1-2; no clear D gene. The germline gives CDR1 DFQATT, CDR2 SNEGSKA (reference sequence). V was pared by 3 bases and J by 6 bases, with 14 bases between. This CDR3 has 13 amino acids. The CDR3 coding sequence is TGCAGTGCTAGTCCCTTCGGGGAGGATGGCTACACCTTC. Protein product: CSASPFGEDGYTF.

The chain recombines TRBV7-8 with TRBJ2-1; D is ambiguous. The CDR3 sequence is 18 residues long. The germline V gene encodes CDR1 SGHVS and CDR2 FQNEAQ. Trimming stripped 3 bases from V and 4 bases from J, with 22 bases between. CDR3 in DNA: TGTGCCAGCAGCTTTTTTGAGACCTTGTTTCAGTCATACAATGAGCAGTTCTTC. This gives the protein CASSFFETLFQSYNEQFF. The full variable domain, with the rest looked up from reference TRBV7-8 and TRBJ2-1, is GAGVSQSPRYKVAKRGQDVALRCDPISGHVSLFWYQQALGQGPEFLTYFQNEAQLDKSGLPSDRFFAERPEGSVSTLKIQRTQQEDSAVYLCASSFFETLFQSYNEQFFGPGTRLTVL.

V is TRBV27 and J is TRBJ2-1; D could derive from TRBD1 or TRBD2 (6 bases each). Germline V gene lookup returns CDR1 MNHEY and CDR2 SMNVEV (reference sequence). V was pared by 7 bases and J by 0 bases, with 19 bases between. There are 17 residues in the CDR3. The CDR3 DNA is TGTGCCAGCACCGAAGGGGGGCTCCCAAGCTCCTACAATGAGCAGTTCTTC. Translated, it gives CASTEGGLPSSYNEQFF.

CDR3 residues: CASSGSGAPSYNEQFF. The DNA for the CDR3 is TGCGCCAGCAGCGGTAGCGGAGCCCCGTCCTACAATGAGCAGTTCTTC. This chain joins TRBV5-1 and TRBJ2-1, with D possibly TRBD2 on 6 matching bases. Trimming took off 4 bases at V and 1 base at J, with 15 bases between the two ends. The CDR3 totals 16 residues. From germline, CDR1 is SGHRS and CDR2 YFSETQ.

The chain joins TRBV20-1 to TRBJ2-1, with TRBD1 identical over 9 bases. The germline gives CDR1 DFQATT, CDR2 SNEGSKA (reference sequence). After removal of 5 bases from V and 0 bases from J, the junction contained 5 bases not matched to a gene. CDR3 length equals 15 residues. The CDR3 sequence is CSAAGTGSSYNEQFF. The DNA for the CDR3 is TGCAGTGCTGCCGGGACAGGGAGCTCCTACAATGAGCAGTTCTTC.

V is TRBV18 and J is TRBJ2-5, with D hard to call. Germline values: CDR1 KGHSH, CDR2 LQKENI. V dropped 2 bases and J dropped 3 bases, with 16 bases sitting between them. The CDR3 length is 16 residues. The CDR3 region has the DNA TGTGCCAGCTCACCAAGGCCGACAAGGAACGAAGAGACCCAGTACTTC. Its protein product is CASSPRPTRNEETQYF.

The V call is TRBV29-1, the J call TRBJ2-5, with a tentative D call TRBD1 (5 bases). CDR1 and CDR2 (germline): SQVTM, ANQGSEA. Deletions cut 5 bases from V and 4 bases from J, with 14 bases between. The CDR3 is 13 residues long. The CDR3 protein is CSVRQAQGETQYF. DNA of the CDR3: TGCAGCGTTAGGCAGGCTCAGGGAGAGACCCAGTACTTC. Full variable domain (missing parts from reference TRBV29-1 and TRBJ2-5): SAVISQKPSRDICQRGTSLTIQCQVDSQVTMMFWYRQQPGQSLTLIATANQGSEATYESGFVIDKFPISRPNLTFSTLTVSNMSPEDSSIYLCSVRQAQGETQYFGPGTRLLVL.

The V call is TRBV7-9, the J call TRBJ2-7; D remains unclear. Germline lookup yields CDR1 SEHNR and CDR2 FQNEAQ (reference sequence). V was clipped by 5 bases and J by 3 bases, with 17 bases between them. This CDR3 contains 15 residues. The CDR3 spells CASSPPFQKSYEQYF. DNA for the CDR3: TGTGCCAGCAGCCCTCCGTTCCAGAAGAGCTACGAGCAGTACTTC. Filled out from reference TRBV7-9 and TRBJ2-7, the complete variable domain reads DTGVSQNPRHKITKRGQNVTFRCDPISEHNRLYWYRQTLGQGPEFLTYFQNEAQLEKSRLLSDRFSAERPKGSFSTLEIQRTEQGDSAMYLCASSPPFQKSYEQYFGPGTRLTVT.

This clonotype has just a few counts. The chain links TRBV6-2 or TRBV6-3 to TRBJ2-7; 9 nucleotides line up with TRBD2. The CDR3 has 14 amino acids. The V and J ends lost 8 bases and 0 bases, in that order; junction bases with no gene match: 5. Germline CDR1 MNHEY, CDR2 SVGEGT. The CDR3 spells CASVLAGVSYEQYF. CDR3 nucleotides: TGTGCCAGCGTCTTAGCGGGAGTCTCCTACGAGCAGTACTTC.

This clonotype was recorded a few times. The V call is TRBV3-1, the J call TRBJ2-7, with TRBD2 matching 8 bases. CDR1 is LGHDT and CDR2 is YNNKEL in the germline V gene (reference sequence). The V segment lost 6 bases and the J segment 2 bases; nucleotides outside the gene matches: 12. The CDR3 covers 16 residues. The CDR3 here is CASSQFPSGQPYEQYF. Written as DNA, the CDR3 is TGTGCCAGCAGTCAATTCCCTAGCGGGCAACCCTACGAGCAGTACTTC.

Worth noting for this clonotype: At one boundary the junction diverges from the germline segment, which might be a read error. The rearrangement links TRBV27 to TRBJ1-4; the D gene is possibly TRBD1 (5 bases). CDR1 is MNHEY and CDR2 is SMNVEV in the germline V gene (reference sequence). The CDR3 runs to 13 residues. CDR3 bases: TGTGCCAGCAGTACCGGGGCTAATGAAAAACGGTTTTTT. It translates to CASSTGANEKRFF. The full variable domain, rest sourced from reference TRBV27 and TRBJ1-4, is EAQVTQNPRYLITVTGKKLTVTCSQNMNHEYMSWYRQDPGLGLRQIYYSMNVEVTDKGDVPEGYKVSRKEKRNFPLILESPSPNQTSLYFCASSTGANEKRFFGSGTQLSVL.

The rearrangement joins TRBV5-1 to TRBJ2-7; 8 bases agree with TRBD1. CDR1 is SGHRS and CDR2 is YFSETQ in the germline V gene. CDR3 length: 15 amino acids. V lost 2 bases to trimming and J lost 6 bases; unmatched junction nucleotides: 10. CDR3 residues: CASSFVADRASEQYF. In nucleotides, the CDR3 is TGCGCCAGCAGCTTTGTAGCGGACAGGGCGTCCGAGCAGTACTTC.

About this clonotype itself: In this CDR3 the conserved last residue, phenylalanine or tryptophan, is missing, so a read error is likely. The chain carries TRBV3-1 and TRBJ2-1; D unresolved. Trimming took 0 bases from V and 4 from J, leaving 10 bases between them. Germline values: CDR1 LGHDT, CDR2 YNNKEL (reference sequence). This CDR3 comprises 15 residues. In DNA, the CDR3 is TGTGCCAGCAGCCAAGATAAGGCTCCTTACAATGAGCAGTTCTGC. This gives the protein CASSQDKAPYNEQFC.

J is TRBJ1-1 and V is TRBV27, with a weak D call TRBD1 (6 bases). The germline V gene has CDR1 MNHEY and CDR2 SMNVEV (reference sequence). This CDR3 contains 15 residues. The V gene lost 6 bases and the J gene lost 1 base, with 15 bases spanning the gap. CDR3: CASSLRGTPNTEAFF. DNA for the CDR3: TGTGCCAGCAGCCTTCGGGGGACACCGAACACTGAAGCTTTCTTT.

In its sample, this clonotype was seen many times. V gene TRBV14 combines with J gene TRBJ2-7; unclear D gene. Germline values: CDR1 SGHDN, CDR2 FVKESK. This CDR3 comprises 12 residues. V gave up 0 bases and J gave up 5 bases, with 5 bases separating them. The CDR3 DNA reads as TGTGCCAGCAGCCAAGATTCCCACGAGCAGTACTTC. Its protein is CASSQDSHEQYF. The entire variable domain, with the rest obtained from reference TRBV14 and TRBJ2-7, is as follows: EAGVTQFPSHSVIEKGQTVTLRCDPISGHDNLYWYRRVMGKEIKFLLHFVKESKQDESGMPNNRFLAERTGGTYSTLKVQPAELEDSGVYFCASSQDSHEQYFGPGTRLTVT.

V usage is TRBV12-3 or TRBV12-4 and J usage is TRBJ1-1; no reliable D call. V was trimmed by 5 bases and J by 8 bases, leaving 9 bases between them. This CDR3 is built from 11 residues. The CDR3 sequence is CASSHSGEAFF. The CDR3 DNA is TGTGCCAGCAGTCACAGCGGAGAAGCTTTCTTT.

The CDR3 spells CASSWDREKLFF. The DNA for the CDR3 is TGTGCCAGCAGTTGGGACAGGGAAAAACTGTTTTTT. The chain links TRBV28 to TRBJ1-4; 8 bases agree with TRBD1. V dropped 4 bases and J dropped 8; count of bases not matched to a gene: 0. The CDR3 has 12 residues. Germline V gene lookup returns CDR1 MDHEN and CDR2 SYDVKM.